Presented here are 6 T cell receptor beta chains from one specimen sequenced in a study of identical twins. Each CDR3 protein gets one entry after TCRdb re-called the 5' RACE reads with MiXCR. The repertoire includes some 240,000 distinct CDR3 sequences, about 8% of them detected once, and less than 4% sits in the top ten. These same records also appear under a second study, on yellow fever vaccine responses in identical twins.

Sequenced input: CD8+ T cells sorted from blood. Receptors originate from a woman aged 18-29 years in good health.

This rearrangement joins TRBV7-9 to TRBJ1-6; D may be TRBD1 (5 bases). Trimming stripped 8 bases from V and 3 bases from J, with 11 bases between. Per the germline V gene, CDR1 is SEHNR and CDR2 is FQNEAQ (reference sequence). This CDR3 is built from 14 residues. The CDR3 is CASLRGDYNSPLHF. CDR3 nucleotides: TGTGCCAGCTTGAGGGGCGACTATAATTCACCCCTCCACTTT.

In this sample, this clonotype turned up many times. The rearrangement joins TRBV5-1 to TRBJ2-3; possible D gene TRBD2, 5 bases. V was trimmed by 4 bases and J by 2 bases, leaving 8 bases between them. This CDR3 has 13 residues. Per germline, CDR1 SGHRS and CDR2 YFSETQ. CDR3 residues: CASSRTHTDTQYF. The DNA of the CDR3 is TGCGCCAGCAGCAGGACTCACACAGATACGCAGTATTTT.

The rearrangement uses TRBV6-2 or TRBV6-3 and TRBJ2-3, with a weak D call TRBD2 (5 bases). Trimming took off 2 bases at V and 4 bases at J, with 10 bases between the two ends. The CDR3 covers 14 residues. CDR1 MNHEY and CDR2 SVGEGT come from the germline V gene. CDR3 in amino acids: CASSYIGVPDTQYF. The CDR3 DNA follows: TGTGCCAGCAGTTACATCGGGGTTCCAGATACGCAGTATTTT.

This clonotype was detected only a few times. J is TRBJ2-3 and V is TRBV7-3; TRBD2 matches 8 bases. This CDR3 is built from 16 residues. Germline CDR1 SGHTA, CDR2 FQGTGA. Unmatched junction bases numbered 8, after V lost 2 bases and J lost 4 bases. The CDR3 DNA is TGTGCCAGCAGCTTAGTTCCGGGGGGGCCGTCAGATACGCAGTATTTT. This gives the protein CASSLVPGGPSDTQYF.

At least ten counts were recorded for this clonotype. The CDR3 sequence is CASSTWGDQPQHF. For the CDR3, the DNA is TGTGCCAGCAGTACTTGGGGGGATCAGCCCCAGCATTTT. The J gene is TRBJ1-5, the V gene TRBV6-6, with D maybe TRBD1 (5 bases). Trimming took off 5 bases at V and 5 bases at J, with 10 bases between the two ends. Germline V lookup: CDR1 MNHNY, CDR2 SVGAGI (reference sequence). There are 13 residues in the CDR3.

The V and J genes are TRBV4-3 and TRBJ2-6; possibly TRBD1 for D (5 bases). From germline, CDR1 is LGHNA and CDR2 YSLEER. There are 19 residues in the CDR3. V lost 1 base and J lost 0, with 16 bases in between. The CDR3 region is CASSQGLRETSSGANVLTF. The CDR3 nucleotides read TGCGCCAGCAGCCAAGGGCTCAGGGAAACATCCTCTGGGGCCAACGTCCTGACTTTC.